Presented here are 21 T cell receptor beta chains from one specimen sequenced in a study of shared clonotypes between healthy human individuals. Terminally differentiated effector memory CD45RA+ cells were left out of the naive CD8 fraction, which was CD45RO-negative and positively selected for CCR7. Profiled with immunoSEQ multiplex PCR; TCRdb holds only in-frame clones, not every one. Here the sample spans roughly 2,000,000 clones, about 95% being singletons. Sequenced material: naive CD8+ T cells sorted from blood. Receptor source: a man aged 18 to 35 in good health.

The chain recombines TRBV2 with TRBJ2-2; TRBD2 matches at 16 bases. V was pared by 8 bases and J by 3 bases, with 6 bases of the junction left unmatched. Germline V gene data show CDR1 as SNHLY and CDR2 as FYNNEI. The CDR3 runs 17 residues. The CDR3 loop is CASFPGLAGGHTGELFF. The CDR3 DNA follows: TGTGCCAGCTTTCCGGGACTAGCGGGAGGGCACACCGGGGAGCTGTTTTTT.

The chain joins TRBV4-1 to TRBJ1-2, with D possibly matching TRBD1 (6 bases). V lost 1 base to trimming and J lost 2 bases, with 14 bases between them. Per germline, CDR1 MGHRA and CDR2 YSYEKL. CDR3 length: 16 amino acids. In DNA, the CDR3 is TGCGCCAGCAGCCAAGGAGGCAGGGGTCCCAACTATGGCTACACCTTC. This encodes CASSQGGRGPNYGYTF.

V is TRBV5-8 and J is TRBJ1-1, with a possible D match to TRBD1 (6 bases). V shed 0 bases and J shed 7 bases, with 13 bases lying between them. CDR1 and CDR2 from the germline V gene are SGHTS and YDEGEE. This CDR3 region has 14 residues. This chain's CDR3 is CASSLGQGFNEAFF. The CDR3 nucleotides read TGTGCCAGCAGCTTGGGGCAGGGGTTTAATGAAGCTTTCTTT.

CDR3 sequence (DNA): TGTGCCAGCAGTGAGACGGGCCTGAACTCTGAAAAACTGTTTTTT. It translates to CASSETGLNSEKLFF. The rearrangement links TRBV28 to TRBJ1-4; D not resolved. The germline gives CDR1 MDHEN, CDR2 SYDVKM. This CDR3 has 15 amino acids. V was pared by 5 bases and J by 7 bases, with 17 bases between.

The chain links TRBV6-5 to TRBJ2-1; no reliable D call. The CDR3 is 14 residues long. Looked up from germline, CDR1 is MNHEY and CDR2 is SVGAGI. V was pared by 8 bases and J by 6 bases, with 17 bases between. The DNA of the CDR3 is TGTGCCAGCTCCCCGGAACCCAGTTCCAATGAGCAGTTCTTC. This sequence encodes CASSPEPSSNEQFF.

The chain couples TRBV2 to TRBJ2-7; weak D call: TRBD1 (5 bases). Germline assignment: CDR1 SNHLY and CDR2 FYNNEI. The CDR3 runs 15 residues. The V end was cut by 4 bases, the J end by 2 bases, with 15 bases between. This CDR3 is CASSGYGRGPYEQYF. The CDR3 DNA is TGTGCCAGCAGTGGGTACGGAAGGGGTCCCTACGAGCAGTACTTC.

The V and J genes are TRBV6-1 and TRBJ1-1; D might be TRBD1 (5 bases). CDR3 size: 12 residues. Germline lookup yields CDR1 MNHNS and CDR2 SASEGT. Deletions cut 3 bases from V and 6 bases from J, with 8 bases between. CDR3 bases: TGTGCCAGCAGTGATGGAGGGGCTGAAGCTTTCTTT. It yields the protein CASSDGGAEAFF.

J is TRBJ1-3 and V is TRBV11-1; D unclear. This CDR3 is built from 16 residues. The ends were cut back, 4 bases at V and 0 bases at J, with 13 bases in the middle. CDR1 is SGHAT, CDR2 FQDESV, per germline (reference sequence). The CDR3 DNA sequence: TGTGCCAGCAGCTCGTCTGATGGAGTCTCTGGAAACACCATATATTTT. Protein product: CASSSSDGVSGNTIYF.

The rearrangement joins TRBV5-4 to TRBJ1-6; no reliable D call. There are 12 residues in the CDR3. The germline V gene has CDR1 SGHNT and CDR2 YYREEE (reference sequence). V was pared by 1 base and J by 6 bases, with 2 bases between. The CDR3 loop is CASSLLNSPLHF. The CDR3 region has the DNA TGTGCCAGCAGCTTGCTTAATTCACCCCTCCACTTT. Drawing the rest from reference TRBV5-4 and TRBJ1-6, the complete variable domain is ETGVTQSPTHLIKTRGQQVTLRCSSQSGHNTVSWYQQALGQGPQFIFQYYREEENGRGNFPPRFSGLQFPNYSSELNVNALELDDSALYLCASSLLNSPLHFGNGTRLTVT.

The chain combines TRBV11-2 with TRBJ2-7; D possibly corresponds to TRBD1 (6 bases). This CDR3 comprises 15 residues. Germline assignment: CDR1 SGHAT and CDR2 FQNNGV. The ends were cut back, 3 bases at V and 2 bases at J, with 14 bases in the middle. CDR3 protein: CASSFFQGPTYEQYF. In DNA, the CDR3 is TGTGCCAGCAGCTTTTTTCAGGGGCCGACCTACGAGCAGTACTTC. Combining the CDR3 with reference TRBV11-2 and TRBJ2-7 gives the whole variable domain EAGVAQSPRYKIIEKRQSVAFWCNPISGHATLYWYQQILGQGPKLLIQFQNNGVVDDSQLPKDRFSAERLKGVDSTLKIQPAKLEDSAVYLCASSFFQGPTYEQYFGPGTRLTVT.

This rearrangement joins TRBV4-3 to TRBJ2-1, with 9 bases fitting TRBD2. The CDR3 loop spans 16 amino acids. J was trimmed by 7 bases and V by 0 bases; bases with no gene match: 7. The germline gives CDR1 LGHNA, CDR2 YSLEER. DNA for the CDR3: TGCGCCAGCAGCCAAGATCGGCGCGGGAGGGGGAATGAGCAGTTCTTC. Residues: CASSQDRRGRGNEQFF.

About this clone: The same CDR3 also results from other DNA sequences found in this sample. CDR3 loop: CASSLGGSGEQYF. CDR3 coding DNA: TGTGCCAGCAGCTTGGGAGGGTCGGGCGAGCAGTACTTC. The chain uses TRBV5-6 and TRBJ2-7, with D possibly matching TRBD2 (5 bases). The CDR3 spans 13 residues. V lost 0 bases and J 6 bases, leaving 10 bases between the germline ends. Germline CDR1 reads SGHDT; CDR2 reads YYEEEE.

The J gene is TRBJ2-5, the V gene TRBV13, with 7 bases fitting TRBD2. V was clipped by 2 bases and J by 4 bases; unmatched bases: 7. The length of the CDR3 is 15 residues. From germline, CDR1 is PRHDT and CDR2 FYEKMQ (reference sequence). The CDR3 nucleotides are TGTGCCAGCAGCTTAAGGCTAGCGGTCCTAGAGACCCAGTACTTC. Its translation is CASSLRLAVLETQYF.

The chain links TRBV29-1 to TRBJ2-7; unclear D gene. In germline, CDR1 is SQVTM, CDR2 ANQGSEA. This CDR3 is built from 13 residues. V lost 3 bases and J lost 0, with 9 bases in between. The CDR3 coding sequence is TGCAGCGTTGAGCCCCCCGGCTCCTACGAGCAGTACTTC. Amino acids: CSVEPPGSYEQYF.

The chain couples TRBV7-2 to TRBJ2-1; possibly TRBD1 for D (6 bases). V shed 1 base and J shed 9 bases, with 10 bases lying between them. The CDR3 is 13 residues long. Per germline, CDR1 SGHTA and CDR2 FQGNSA. The DNA for the CDR3 is TGTGCCAGCAGCTTAGATGGGGACATTGAGCAGTTCTTC. It is translated as CASSLDGDIEQFF. The full variable domain, in which reference TRBV7-2 and TRBJ2-1 provide the parts outside the CDR3, is GAGVSQSPSNKVTEKGKDVELRCDPISGHTALYWYRQSLGQGLEFLIYFQGNSAPDKSGLPSDRFSAERTGGSVSTLTIQRTQQEDSAVYLCASSLDGDIEQFFGPGTRLTVL.

The CDR3 coding sequence is TGCAGCGTTGAAGAGTTGTTGGGGGCCGGCTATGGCTACACCTTC. Protein sequence: CSVEELLGAGYGYTF. The V call is TRBV29-1, the J call TRBJ1-2; the D gene is possibly TRBD1 (6 bases). This CDR3 has 15 amino acids. V was trimmed by 0 bases and J by 4 bases, leaving 15 bases between them. Germline V gives CDR1 SQVTM, CDR2 ANQGSEA.

V and J are TRBV15 and TRBJ2-7, with a tentative D call TRBD2 (5 bases). V lost 5 bases and J lost 2, with 19 bases in between. This CDR3 spans 16 amino acids. Germline V gene lookup returns CDR1 LNHNV and CDR2 YYDKDF (reference sequence). The CDR3 is CATSQRLDGNPYEQYF. CDR3 bases: TGTGCCACCAGCCAGCGCCTGGACGGGAACCCCTACGAGCAGTACTTC.

As for this clone: Different DNA sequences within this sample yield the same CDR3. This chain connects TRBV7-9 to TRBJ2-7, with D perhaps TRBD2 (5 bases). CDR3 length: 12 amino acids. Between the trimmed V and J ends, which lost 3 bases and 3 bases, there was a span of 6 bases. In germline, CDR1 is SEHNR, CDR2 FQNEAQ (reference sequence). CDR3 DNA: TGTGCCAGCAGCTTCGGGGACTACGAGCAGTACTTC. It specifies CASSFGDYEQYF.

The J gene is TRBJ2-7, the V gene TRBV27; no clear D. Trimming cost V 5 bases and J 3 bases, with 11 bases left between them. The CDR3 loop spans 13 amino acids. Germline assignment: CDR1 MNHEY and CDR2 SMNVEV (reference sequence). The CDR3 DNA sequence: TGTGCCAGCAGTCCCGGACCACACTACGAGCAGTACTTC. This codes for CASSPGPHYEQYF.

The gene calls are TRBV25-1 and TRBJ2-1; 8 nucleotides match TRBD1. Germline loops: CDR1 MGHDK, CDR2 SYGVNS. Trimming at V came to 10 bases and at J to 5 bases, leaving 10 bases not matched to a gene. The CDR3 length is 14 residues. In DNA form, the CDR3 reads TGTGCCACTTCGGACAGGGAGTTGGACAATGAGCAGTTCTTC. As protein: CATSDRELDNEQFF.

The sample holds one count of this clone. The rearrangement uses TRBV7-9 and TRBJ2-3; TRBD1 matches 7 bases. Germline CDR1 SEHNR, CDR2 FQNEAQ (reference sequence). V was pared by 6 bases and J by 5 bases, with 11 bases of the junction left unmatched. The CDR3 extends over 15 amino acids. The CDR3 DNA reads TGTGCCAGCAGTTGGGACAGCGCGAGGAAAGATACGCAGTATTTT. Its translation: CASSWDSARKDTQYF.